The present T cell receptor beta chain was sequenced within a study of beta chain features in type 1 diabetes. Every isolated RNA sample was fully reverse transcribed, so sequencing captured expressed TCRB transcripts. Sequencing of naive, central memory and regulatory T cell samples gave an average of around 3.5 million reads. Repertoires were generated with immunoSEQ multiplex PCR, while TCRdb's copy carries only in-frame clones and drops some. The data hold about 650,000 clones, with under 15% observed a single time. Whole-study findings and limits: Overrepresentation of cells with high TCR expression could result from cDNA sequencing. TCRB CDR3 length was moderately but significantly reduced in all four CD4+ subsets of Type 1 diabetes patients.

CDR1 is SEHNR, CDR2 FQNEAQ, per germline (reference sequence). This CDR3 contains 14 residues. After removal of 6 bases from V and 8 bases from J, the junction contained 7 bases not matched to a gene. About this clone: Its antigen remains unidentified. In the same sample, other DNA sequences code for this CDR3.

The receptor was derived from a man aged 30 to 39 with type 1 diabetes. The V gene is TRBV7-9, the J gene TRBJ1-4; 9 bases line up with TRBD1. Sequencing used naive CD4+ T cells from blood. The DNA of the CDR3 is TGTGCCAGCAGTAAGGGACAGGGAGGCGAAAAACTGTTTTTT. Translating it yields CASSKGQGGEKLFF.